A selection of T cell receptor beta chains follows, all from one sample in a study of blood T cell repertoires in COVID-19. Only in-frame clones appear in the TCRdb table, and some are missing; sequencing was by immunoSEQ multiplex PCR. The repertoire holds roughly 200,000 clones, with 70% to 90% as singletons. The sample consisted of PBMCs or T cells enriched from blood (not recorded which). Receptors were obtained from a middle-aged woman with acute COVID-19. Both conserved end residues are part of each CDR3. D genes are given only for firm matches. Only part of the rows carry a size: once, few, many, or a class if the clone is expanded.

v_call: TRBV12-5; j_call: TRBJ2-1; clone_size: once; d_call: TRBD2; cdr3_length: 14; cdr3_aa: CASGPGLVFDEQFF; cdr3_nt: TGTGCTAGTGGTCCGGGACTAGTGTTTGATGAGCAGTTCTTC
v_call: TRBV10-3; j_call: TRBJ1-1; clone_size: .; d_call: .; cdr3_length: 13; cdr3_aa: CAISSTGNTEAFF; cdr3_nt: TGTGCCATCAGTTCGACAGGGAACACTGAAGCTTTCTTT
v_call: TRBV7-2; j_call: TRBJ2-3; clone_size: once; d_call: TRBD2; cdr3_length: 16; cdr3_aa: CASSLLAGGVADTQYF; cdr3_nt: TGTGCCAGCAGCTTACTAGCGGGAGGGGTGGCAGATACGCAGTATTTT
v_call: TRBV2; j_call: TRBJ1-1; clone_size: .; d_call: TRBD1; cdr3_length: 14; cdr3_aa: CASNRQGAETEAFF; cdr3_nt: TGTGCCAGCAATAGACAGGGGGCAGAAACGGAAGCTTTCTTT
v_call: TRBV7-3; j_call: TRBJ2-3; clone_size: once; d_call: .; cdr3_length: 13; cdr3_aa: CASSPYLTDTQYF; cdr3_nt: TGTGCCAGCAGCCCGTATTTAACAGATACGCAGTATTTT
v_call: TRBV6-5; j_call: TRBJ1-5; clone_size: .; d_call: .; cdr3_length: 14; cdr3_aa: CASSQQGNNQPQHF; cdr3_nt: TGTGCCAGCAGCCAACAGGGAAACAATCAGCCCCAGCATTTT
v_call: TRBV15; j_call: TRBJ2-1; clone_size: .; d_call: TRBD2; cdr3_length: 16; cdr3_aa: CATSSGLAGESNEQFF; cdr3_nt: TGTGCCACCAGCTCAGGACTAGCGGGAGAAAGCAATGAGCAGTTCTTC
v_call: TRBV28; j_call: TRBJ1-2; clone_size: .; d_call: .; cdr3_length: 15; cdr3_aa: CASSLPPGINYGYTF; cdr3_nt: TGTGCCAGCAGTCTCCCCCCAGGGATTAACTATGGCTACACCTTC
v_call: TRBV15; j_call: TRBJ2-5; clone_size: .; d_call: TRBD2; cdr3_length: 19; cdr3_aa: CATSRDETSGIPEQETQYF; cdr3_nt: TGTGCCACCAGCAGAGATGAGACTAGCGGGATACCCGAGCAAGAGACCCAGTACTTC
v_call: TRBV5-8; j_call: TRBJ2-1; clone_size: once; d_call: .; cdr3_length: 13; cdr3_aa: CASNEPNYNEQFF; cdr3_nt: TGTGCCAGCAACGAGCCCAACTACAATGAGCAGTTCTTC
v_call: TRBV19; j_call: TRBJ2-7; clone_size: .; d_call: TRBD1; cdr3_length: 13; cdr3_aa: CASSPGQAREQYF; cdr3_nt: TGTGCCAGTAGTCCGGGACAGGCTCGCGAGCAGTACTTC
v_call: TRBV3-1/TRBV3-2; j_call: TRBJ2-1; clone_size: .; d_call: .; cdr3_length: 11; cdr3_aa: CASSPLHEQFF; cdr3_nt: TGTGCCAGCAGCCCCCTCCATGAGCAGTTCTTC
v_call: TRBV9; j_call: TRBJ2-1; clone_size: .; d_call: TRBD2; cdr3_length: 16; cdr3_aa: CASSSRLAGSYNEQFF; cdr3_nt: TGTGCCAGCAGCTCCCGACTAGCGGGCTCATACAATGAGCAGTTCTTC
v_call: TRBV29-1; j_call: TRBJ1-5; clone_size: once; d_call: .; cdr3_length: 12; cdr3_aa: CSVGSINQPQHF; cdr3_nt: TGCAGCGTTGGGTCTATCAATCAGCCCCAGCATTTT
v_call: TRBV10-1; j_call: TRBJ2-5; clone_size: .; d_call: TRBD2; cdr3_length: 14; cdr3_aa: CASSEASGRETQYF; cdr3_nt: TGCGCCAGCAGTGAGGCTAGCGGGAGGGAGACCCAGTACTTC
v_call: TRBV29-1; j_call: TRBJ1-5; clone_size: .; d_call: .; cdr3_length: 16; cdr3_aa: CSVENPTAYSNQPQHF; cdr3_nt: TGCAGCGTTGAAAACCCGACAGCTTATAGCAATCAGCCCCAGCATTTT
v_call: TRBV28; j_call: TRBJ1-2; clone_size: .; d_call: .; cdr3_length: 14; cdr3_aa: CASSLYTGGYGYTF; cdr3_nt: TGTGCCAGCAGTTTATACACAGGCGGCTATGGCTACACCTTC
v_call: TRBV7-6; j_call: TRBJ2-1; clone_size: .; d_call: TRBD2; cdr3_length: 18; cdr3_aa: CASSLIRGGGRANNEQFF; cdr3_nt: TGTGCCAGCAGCCTTATACGGGGCGGCGGGAGGGCCAACAATGAGCAGTTCTTC
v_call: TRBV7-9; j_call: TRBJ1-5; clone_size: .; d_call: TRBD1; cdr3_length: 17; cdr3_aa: CASSLGTGGVGNQPQHF; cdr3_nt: TGTGCCAGCAGCTTAGGGACAGGGGGCGTGGGCAATCAGCCCCAGCATTTT
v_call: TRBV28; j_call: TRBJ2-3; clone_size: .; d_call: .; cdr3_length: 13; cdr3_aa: CASSQTSTDTQYF; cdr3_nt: TGTGCCAGCAGCCAGACTAGCACAGATACGCAGTATTTT
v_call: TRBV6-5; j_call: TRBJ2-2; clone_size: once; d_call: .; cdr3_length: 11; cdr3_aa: CASRSGGELFF; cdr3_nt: TGTGCCAGCAGGAGTGGCGGGGAGCTGTTTTTT
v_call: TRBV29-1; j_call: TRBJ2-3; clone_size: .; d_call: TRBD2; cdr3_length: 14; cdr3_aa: CSVRLARGADTQYF; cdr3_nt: TGCAGCGTTCGACTAGCGAGAGGCGCAGATACGCAGTATTTT
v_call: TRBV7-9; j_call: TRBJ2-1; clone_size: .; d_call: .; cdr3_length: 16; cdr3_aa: CASSPQGRSSYNEQFF; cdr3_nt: TGTGCCAGCAGCCCCCAGGGAAGGAGCTCCTACAATGAGCAGTTCTTC
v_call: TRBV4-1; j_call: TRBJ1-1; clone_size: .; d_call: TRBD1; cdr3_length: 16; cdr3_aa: CASSQLGRGQDTEAFF; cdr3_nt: TGCGCCAGCAGCCAACTTGGAAGGGGGCAGGACACTGAAGCTTTCTTT
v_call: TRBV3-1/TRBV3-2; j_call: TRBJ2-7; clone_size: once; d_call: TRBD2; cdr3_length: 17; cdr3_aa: CASSQGTGTSNPYEQYF; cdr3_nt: TGTGCCAGCAGCCAAGGAACGGGGACTAGCAACCCCTACGAGCAGTACTTC
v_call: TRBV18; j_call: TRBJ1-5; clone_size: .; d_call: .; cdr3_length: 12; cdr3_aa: CASSGGAQPQHF; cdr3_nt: TGTGCCAGCTCAGGCGGGGCTCAGCCCCAGCATTTT
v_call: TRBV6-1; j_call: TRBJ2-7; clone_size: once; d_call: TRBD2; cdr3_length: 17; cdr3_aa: CASSALAGGSGRDEQYF; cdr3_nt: TGTGCCAGCAGTGCACTAGCGGGAGGGTCGGGTCGGGACGAGCAGTACTTC
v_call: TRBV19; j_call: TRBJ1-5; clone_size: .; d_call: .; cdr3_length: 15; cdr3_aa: CASSIFWGGNQPQHF; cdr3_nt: TGTGCCAGTAGTATATTCTGGGGAGGTAATCAGCCCCAGCATTTT
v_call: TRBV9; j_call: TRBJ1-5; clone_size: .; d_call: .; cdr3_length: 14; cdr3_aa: CASSPEGGWQPQHF; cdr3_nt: TGTGCCAGCAGCCCAGAAGGAGGGTGGCAGCCCCAGCATTTT
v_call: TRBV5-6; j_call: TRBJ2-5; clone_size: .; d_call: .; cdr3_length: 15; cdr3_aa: CASSFRGPFQETQYF; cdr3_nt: TGTGCCAGCAGCTTTAGGGGCCCCTTTCAAGAGACCCAGTACTTC
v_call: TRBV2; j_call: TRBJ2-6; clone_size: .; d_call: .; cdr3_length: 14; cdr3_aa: CASTGRSGANVLTF; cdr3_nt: TGTGCCAGCACAGGTCGCTCTGGGGCCAACGTCCTGACTTTC
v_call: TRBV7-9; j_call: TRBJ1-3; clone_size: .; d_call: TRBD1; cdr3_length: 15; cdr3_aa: CASSRETGPANTIYF; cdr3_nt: TGTGCCAGCAGCCGAGAGACAGGGCCAGCAAACACCATATATTTT
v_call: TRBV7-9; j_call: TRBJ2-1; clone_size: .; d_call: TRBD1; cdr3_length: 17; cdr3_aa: CASSPSRTGSSYNEQFF; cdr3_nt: TGTGCCAGCAGCCCTTCCAGGACAGGGAGCTCCTACAATGAGCAGTTCTTC
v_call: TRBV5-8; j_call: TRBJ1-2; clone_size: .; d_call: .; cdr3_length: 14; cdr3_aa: CASSLGGTLYGYTF; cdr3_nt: TGTGCCAGCAGCTTGGGCGGGACCCTCTATGGCTACACCTTC
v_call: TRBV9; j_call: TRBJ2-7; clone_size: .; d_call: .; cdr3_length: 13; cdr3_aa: CASSEEDGYEQYF; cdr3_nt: TGTGCCAGCAGCGAGGAGGACGGGTACGAGCAGTACTTC
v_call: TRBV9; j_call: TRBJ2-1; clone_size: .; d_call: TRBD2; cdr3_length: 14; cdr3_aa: CASSVVLAGGEQFF; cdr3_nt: TGTGCCAGCAGCGTTGTTCTAGCGGGAGGGGAGCAGTTCTTC
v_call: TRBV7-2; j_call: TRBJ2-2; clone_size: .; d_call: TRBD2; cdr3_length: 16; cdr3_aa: CASSLAAGVVTGELFF; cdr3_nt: TGTGCCAGCAGCTTAGCGGCGGGAGTGGTTACCGGGGAGCTGTTTTTT
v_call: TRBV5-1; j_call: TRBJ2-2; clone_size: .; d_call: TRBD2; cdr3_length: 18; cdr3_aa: CASSPSLAGDNQFRELFF; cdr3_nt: TGCGCCAGCAGCCCTTCACTAGCGGGAGACAATCAATTCCGGGAGCTGTTTTTT
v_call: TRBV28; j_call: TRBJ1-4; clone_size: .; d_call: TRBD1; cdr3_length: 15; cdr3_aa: CASSAAGTGDEKLFF; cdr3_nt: TGTGCCAGCAGTGCCGCCGGGACAGGGGACGAAAAACTGTTTTTT
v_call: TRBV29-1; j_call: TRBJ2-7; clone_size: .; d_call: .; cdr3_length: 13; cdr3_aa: CSVGRDRGYEQYF; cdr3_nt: TGCAGCGTTGGCAGAGATAGAGGGTACGAGCAGTACTTC
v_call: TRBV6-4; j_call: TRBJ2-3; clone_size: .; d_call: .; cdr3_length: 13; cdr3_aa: CASRSHTGDTQYF; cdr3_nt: TGTGCCAGCAGGAGCCATACCGGGGATACGCAGTATTTT
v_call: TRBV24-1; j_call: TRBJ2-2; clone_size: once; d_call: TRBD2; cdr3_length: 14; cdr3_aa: CATSRLAGTGELFF; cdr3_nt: TGTGCCACCAGTCGACTAGCGGGCACCGGGGAGCTGTTTTTT
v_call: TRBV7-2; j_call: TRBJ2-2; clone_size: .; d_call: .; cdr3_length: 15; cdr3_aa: CATSRGETDTGELFF; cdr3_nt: TGTGCCACTTCGCGCGGGGAAACTGACACCGGGGAGCTGTTTTTT
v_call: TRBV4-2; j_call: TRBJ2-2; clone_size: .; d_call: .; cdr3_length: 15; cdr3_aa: CASSQVGQNTGELFF; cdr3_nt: TGTGCCAGCAGCCAAGTTGGACAGAACACCGGGGAGCTGTTTTTT
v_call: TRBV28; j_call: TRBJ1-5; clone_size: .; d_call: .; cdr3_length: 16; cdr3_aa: CASSPSLAGRSQPQHF; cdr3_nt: TGTGCCAGCAGCCCAAGCCTCGCGGGGAGGAGTCAGCCCCAGCATTTT
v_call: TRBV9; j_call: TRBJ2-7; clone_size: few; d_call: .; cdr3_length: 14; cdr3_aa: CASSGGLSSYEQYF; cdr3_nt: TGTGCCAGCAGCGGAGGACTCAGCTCCTACGAGCAGTACTTC
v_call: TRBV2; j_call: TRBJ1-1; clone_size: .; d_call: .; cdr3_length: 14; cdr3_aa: CASSFIEGRTEAFF; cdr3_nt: TGTGCCAGCAGTTTTATTGAAGGGAGGACTGAAGCTTTCTTT
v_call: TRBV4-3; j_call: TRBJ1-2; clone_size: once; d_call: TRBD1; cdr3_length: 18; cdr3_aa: CASSQDRGQGTRYYGYTF; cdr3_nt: TGCGCCAGCAGCCAAGATCGGGGACAGGGGACCCGCTACTATGGCTACACCTTC
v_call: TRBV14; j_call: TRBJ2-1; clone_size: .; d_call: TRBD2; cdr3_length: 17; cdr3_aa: CASSQDERSGSGNEQFF; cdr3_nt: TGTGCCAGCAGCCAAGATGAAAGGAGCGGGAGTGGCAATGAGCAGTTCTTC
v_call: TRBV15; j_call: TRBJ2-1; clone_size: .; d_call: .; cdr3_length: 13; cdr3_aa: CATSRTTQTEQFF; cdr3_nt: TGTGCCACCAGCAGAACTACCCAAACTGAGCAGTTCTTC
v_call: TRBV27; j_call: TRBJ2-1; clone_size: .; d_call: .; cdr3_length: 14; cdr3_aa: CASQQGTPYNEQFF; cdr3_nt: TGTGCCAGCCAACAAGGGACACCTTACAATGAGCAGTTCTTC
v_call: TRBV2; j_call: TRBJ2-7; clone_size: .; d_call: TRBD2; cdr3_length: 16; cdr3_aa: CASSEVGTSDSYEQYF; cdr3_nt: TGTGCCAGCAGTGAAGTGGGGACTAGCGACTCCTACGAGCAGTACTTC
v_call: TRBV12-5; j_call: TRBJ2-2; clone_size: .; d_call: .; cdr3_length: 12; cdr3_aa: CASGSEAGELFF; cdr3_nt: TGTGCTAGTGGATCCGAGGCCGGGGAGCTGTTTTTT
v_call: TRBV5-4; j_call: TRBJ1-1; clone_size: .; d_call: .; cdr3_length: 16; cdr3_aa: CASSLGGGGGNTEAFF; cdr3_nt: TGTGCCAGCAGCTTGGGGGGAGGCGGGGGGAACACTGAAGCTTTCTTT
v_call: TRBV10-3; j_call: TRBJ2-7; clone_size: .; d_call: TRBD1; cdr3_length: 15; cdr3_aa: CAISEFGTGGGEQYF; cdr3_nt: TGTGCCATCAGTGAGTTCGGGACAGGGGGAGGCGAGCAGTACTTC
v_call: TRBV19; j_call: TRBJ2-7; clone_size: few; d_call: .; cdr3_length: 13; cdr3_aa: CASSLGTTGEQYF; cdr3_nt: TGTGCCAGTAGTCTGGGTACCACCGGGGAGCAGTACTTC
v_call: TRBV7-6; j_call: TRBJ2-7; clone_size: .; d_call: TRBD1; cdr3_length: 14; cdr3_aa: CASSKGQASYEQYF; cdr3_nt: TGTGCCAGCAGCAAAGGACAGGCCTCCTACGAGCAGTACTTC
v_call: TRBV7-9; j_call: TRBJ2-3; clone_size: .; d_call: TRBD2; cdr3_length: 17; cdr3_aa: CASSLLFTSGRADTQYF; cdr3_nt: TGTGCCAGCAGCTTACTTTTTACTAGCGGGAGAGCAGATACGCAGTATTTT
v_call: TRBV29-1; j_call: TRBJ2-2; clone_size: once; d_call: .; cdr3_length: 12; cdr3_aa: CSVSWATGELFF; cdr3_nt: TGCAGCGTTTCATGGGCGACCGGGGAGCTGTTTTTT